Listed below are T cell receptor beta chains from one sample, sequenced in a study of T cell responses to AZD1222 COVID-19 vaccine. The assay was immunoSEQ multiplex PCR, and TCRdb's table has in-frame clones only and misses some. The sample records about 180,000 clones, approximately 94% being singletons. The specimen comprised peripheral blood, sampled 28 days after the second AZD1222 dose. The receptor set was obtained from an adult who received the AZD1222 COVID-19 vaccine. Each CDR3 is given with its conserved first and last residue. A D gene is named only where the DNA matches it firmly. Not every row has a clone size; where given, it reads once, few, many or a size class.

CDR3 protein | CDR3 DNA | V gene | D gene | clone size | J gene
CASMGSNQPQHF | TGTGCCAGCATGGGTAGCAATCAGCCCCAGCATTTT | TRBV2 | . | . | TRBJ1-5
CASSSSGPSTDTQYF | TGTGCCAGCAGCTCTAGCGGGCCTAGCACAGATACGCAGTATTTT | TRBV13 | TRBD2 | once | TRBJ2-3
CASSLTSGRIGYEQYF | TGTGCCAGCTCACTAACTAGCGGGAGGATAGGATACGAGCAGTACTTC | TRBV18 | TRBD2 | . | TRBJ2-7
CASSDRGSSYEQYF | TGTGCCAGCAGTGACAGGGGGTCTTCCTACGAGCAGTACTTC | TRBV28 | TRBD1 | once | TRBJ2-7
CASSVDEGNYEQYF | TGTGCCAGCAGCGTAGACGAGGGAAACTACGAGCAGTACTTC | TRBV9 | . | . | TRBJ2-7
CAISVGGGGGNQPQHF | TGTGCCATCAGCGTGGGGGGTGGGGGCGGCAATCAGCCCCAGCATTTT | TRBV10-3 | . | . | TRBJ1-5
CASSLANLNTEAFF | TGTGCCAGCAGCTTAGCAAACCTGAACACTGAAGCTTTCTTT | TRBV7-2 | . | once | TRBJ1-1
CASSLDPDNNEQFF | TGCGCCAGCAGCTTGGATCCGGACAACAATGAGCAGTTCTTC | TRBV5-1 | . | . | TRBJ2-1
CASSAGQGPSNTGELFF | TGTGCCAGCTCAGCGGGACAGGGGCCATCTAACACCGGGGAGCTGTTTTTT | TRBV18 | TRBD1 | . | TRBJ2-2
CASSSTSGASYNEQFF | TGCGCCAGCAGCTCCACTAGCGGGGCCTCCTACAATGAGCAGTTCTTC | TRBV5-1 | TRBD2 | . | TRBJ2-1
CASRGTRTPGGRGNTIYF | TGTGCCAGCAGGGGGACAAGGACACCCGGTGGACGTGGAAACACCATATATTTT | TRBV2 | . | . | TRBJ1-3
CASSIEISGNSPLHF | TGTGCCAGTAGTATAGAGATCTCAGGGAATTCACCCCTCCACTTT | TRBV19 | . | . | TRBJ1-6
CASSLTGTAVRYF | TGTGCCAGCAGCTTAACCGGGACCGCGGTTCGGTACTTC | TRBV7-7 | . | . | TRBJ2-5
CAWGTYEQYF | TGTGCCTGGGGAACCTACGAGCAGTACTTC | TRBV30 | . | few | TRBJ2-7
CASSQDSGPLDEQFF | TGCGCCAGCAGCCAAGATTCAGGGCCTTTGGATGAGCAGTTCTTC | TRBV4-3 | . | . | TRBJ2-1
CASSPLGQPQHF | TGTGCCAGCAGCCCGCTGGGGCAGCCCCAGCATTTT | TRBV5-6 | . | . | TRBJ1-5
CASSSSDRDYGYTF | TGTGCCAGCAGTTCCTCGGACAGGGACTATGGCTACACCTTC | TRBV28 | TRBD1 | . | TRBJ1-2
CAISRDIGGGGNSPLHF | TGTGCCATCAGCCGGGATATCGGCGGAGGGGGGAATTCACCCCTCCACTTT | TRBV10-3 | . | . | TRBJ1-6
CASSLGASGGTDTQYF | TGTGCCAGCAGCTTAGGCGCTAGCGGCGGCACAGATACGCAGTATTTT | TRBV7-6 | TRBD2 | once | TRBJ2-3
CASTRGQLNTEAFF | TGTGCCAGTACCCGTGGACAGCTGAACACTGAAGCTTTCTTT | TRBV19 | . | . | TRBJ1-1
CASSTEGRPQDTQYF | TGTGCCAGCAGCACAGAGGGCAGGCCCCAAGATACGCAGTATTTT | TRBV6-6 | . | . | TRBJ2-3
CASSTRQGASTEAFF | TGCGCCAGCAGCACCCGACAGGGGGCGAGCACTGAAGCTTTCTTT | TRBV4-3 | TRBD1 | . | TRBJ1-1
CASSKTSSYEQYF | TGTGCCAGTAGTAAAACGAGCTCCTACGAGCAGTACTTC | TRBV19 | . | . | TRBJ2-7
CASSYRTGRADTQYF | TGTGCCAGCAGTTACAGGACAGGGAGGGCAGATACGCAGTATTTT | TRBV6-5 | . | . | TRBJ2-3
CASSHSGTDNEAFF | TGTGCCAGCAGCCATTCCGGGACAGATAATGAAGCTTTCTTT | TRBV3-1/TRBV3-2 | TRBD1 | . | TRBJ1-1
CAWNVGAGYTF | TGTGCCTGGAATGTGGGCGCGGGCTACACCTTC | TRBV30 | . | . | TRBJ1-2